These T cell receptor beta chains were read from a single sample in a study of OX40 agonist ivuxolimab in advanced cancers. TCRdb keeps only in-frame clones here, not all; method: immunoSEQ multiplex PCR. The table includes tens of thousands of clones, around nine tenths detected once. The specimen comprised CD4+ or CD8+ T cells sorted from blood, sampled in a trial of the OX40 agonist ivuxolimab. The receptor source for this set is an adult with an advanced solid tumor such as melanoma, head and neck, liver or kidney cancer. Each CDR3 is given with its conserved first and last residue.

v_call: TRBV5-6; j_call: TRBJ1-5; cdr3_aa: CASSLYDRDFQPQHF
v_call: TRBV19; j_call: TRBJ2-3; cdr3_aa: CASSPRRSRMLDTQYF
v_call: TRBV5-1; j_call: TRBJ1-4; cdr3_aa: CASSAGQPTNEKLFF
v_call: TRBV30; j_call: TRBJ1-2; cdr3_aa: CAWSESGGRGYTF
v_call: TRBV7-2; j_call: TRBJ1-3; cdr3_aa: CASSLRQGARGNTIYF
v_call: TRBV7-6; j_call: TRBJ2-5; cdr3_aa: CASSLGIAEETQYF
v_call: TRBV25-1; j_call: TRBJ1-3; cdr3_aa: CASSEPGPRSGNTIYF
v_call: TRBV19; j_call: TRBJ1-1; cdr3_aa: CASSIEQGARIGEAFF
v_call: TRBV5-1; j_call: TRBJ1-1; cdr3_aa: CASSRDPENTEAFF
v_call: TRBV6-5; j_call: TRBJ2-7; cdr3_aa: CASSQTGTGLSF
v_call: TRBV19; j_call: TRBJ1-5; cdr3_aa: CASRQRGELYSNQPQHF
v_call: TRBV5-1; j_call: TRBJ1-4; cdr3_aa: CASSPGQGDSNEKLFF
v_call: TRBV7-9; j_call: TRBJ2-5; cdr3_aa: CASSPRTLQETQYF
v_call: TRBV5-1; j_call: TRBJ1-1; cdr3_aa: CASSFGRTANEAFF
v_call: TRBV19; j_call: TRBJ1-2; cdr3_aa: CASTIARGGYTF
v_call: TRBV5-1; j_call: TRBJ2-7; cdr3_aa: CASSPAGQGAREQYF
v_call: TRBV2; j_call: TRBJ1-1; cdr3_aa: CASSEALGAGGEAFF
v_call: TRBV5-1; j_call: TRBJ2-7; cdr3_aa: CASSLDSRSFYEQYF
v_call: TRBV5-6; j_call: TRBJ2-3; cdr3_aa: CASSLTRRVSDTQYF
v_call: TRBV19; j_call: TRBJ1-5; cdr3_aa: CASNMGFGGNQPQHF
v_call: TRBV6-4; j_call: TRBJ2-2; cdr3_aa: CASSDQRVLYTGELFF
v_call: TRBV5-1; j_call: TRBJ2-1; cdr3_aa: CASSLTSGSESYNEQFF
v_call: TRBV7-2; j_call: TRBJ1-4; cdr3_aa: CASSPEVGARKLFF
v_call: TRBV6-5; j_call: TRBJ2-6; cdr3_aa: CASRTGKAGANVLTF
v_call: TRBV6-1; j_call: TRBJ1-2; cdr3_aa: CASSVQGTGSGYTF
v_call: TRBV21-1; j_call: TRBJ1-1; cdr3_aa: CASSGTQDTEAFF
v_call: TRBV6-1; j_call: TRBJ1-1; cdr3_aa: CASSEFRDKYTEAFF
v_call: TRBV6-1; j_call: TRBJ2-1; cdr3_aa: CASSEQLPYNEQFF
v_call: TRBV28; j_call: TRBJ2-1; cdr3_aa: CASSLVASSYNEQFF
v_call: TRBV19; j_call: TRBJ2-3; cdr3_aa: CASSPGLASTDTQYF
v_call: TRBV19; j_call: TRBJ2-4; cdr3_aa: CASSIGGQGDPQYF
v_call: TRBV18; j_call: TRBJ1-2; cdr3_aa: CASSPQGVHSYGYTF
v_call: TRBV6-5; j_call: TRBJ2-2; cdr3_aa: CASGGLAGVDGELFF
v_call: TRBV9; j_call: TRBJ2-7; cdr3_aa: CASSPRTSGGVYEQYF
v_call: TRBV9; j_call: TRBJ2-5; cdr3_aa: CASSVEGRTQYF
v_call: TRBV6-6; j_call: TRBJ2-4; cdr3_aa: CASSTRQGGRNIQYF
v_call: TRBV4-1; j_call: TRBJ1-5; cdr3_aa: CASSQTGGSNQPQHF
v_call: TRBV10-3; j_call: TRBJ2-1; cdr3_aa: CAIKGGEASGGAAAFF
v_call: TRBV29-1; j_call: TRBJ2-1; cdr3_aa: CSDGWNEQFF
v_call: TRBV7-2; j_call: TRBJ1-3; cdr3_aa: CASSPRQGNSGNTIYF
v_call: TRBV15; j_call: TRBJ2-1; cdr3_aa: CATSRDLGYNEQFF
v_call: TRBV5-4; j_call: TRBJ1-6; cdr3_aa: CASSRSSYNSPLHF
v_call: TRBV19; j_call: TRBJ1-3; cdr3_aa: CASSIGPGFNSGNTIYF
v_call: TRBV28; j_call: TRBJ1-1; cdr3_aa: CASSLYRQATEAFF
v_call: TRBV10-2; j_call: TRBJ1-2; cdr3_aa: CASSEGRSNGYTF
v_call: TRBV2; j_call: TRBJ1-5; cdr3_aa: CASNQGQIEPQHF
v_call: TRBV6-1; j_call: TRBJ2-1; cdr3_aa: CASSILAGVENEQFF
v_call: TRBV5-1; j_call: TRBJ2-1; cdr3_aa: CASSLGTSRYNEQFF
v_call: TRBV4-1; j_call: TRBJ2-3; cdr3_aa: CASGGASGLDTQYF
v_call: TRBV19; j_call: TRBJ2-1; cdr3_aa: CASSFNAREGSFEQFF
v_call: TRBV11-2; j_call: TRBJ1-1; cdr3_aa: CASSLDWTGREAFF
v_call: TRBV5-4; j_call: TRBJ2-1; cdr3_aa: CASSLVAGSYNEQFF
v_call: TRBV16; j_call: TRBJ1-3; cdr3_aa: CASSQSGRNTIYF
v_call: TRBV5-8; j_call: TRBJ2-7; cdr3_aa: CASIREDSSYEQYF
v_call: TRBV18; j_call: TRBJ1-6; cdr3_aa: CASSPRQTGNSPLHF